One and the same sample provided the 9 T cell receptor beta chains below, sequenced in a study of blood T cell repertoires in COVID-19. Repertoires were generated with immunoSEQ multiplex PCR, while TCRdb's copy carries only in-frame clones and drops some. Here the sample spans about 76,000 clones, 83% being singletons. Sequenced sample: peripheral blood. These receptors were obtained from an elderly man with acute or convalescent COVID-19.

The V gene is TRBV7-6, the J gene TRBJ1-1; possible D gene TRBD1, 6 bases. Germline CDR1 and CDR2: SGHVS and FNYEAQ. The V and J ends lost 5 bases and 1 base respectively, with 14 bases between them. The CDR3 totals 15 residues. This chain's CDR3 is CASSLNRVGNTEAFF. The CDR3 nucleotides are TGTGCCAGCAGCCTTAACAGGGTCGGGAACACTGAAGCTTTCTTT.

V is TRBV5-8 and J is TRBJ1-4; no reliable D call. Germline V lookup: CDR1 SGHTS, CDR2 YDEGEE. The V and J ends lost 6 bases and 10 bases respectively, with 22 bases between them. This CDR3 has 15 residues. CDR3 sequence reads: CASTTLEAGGRKLFF. The CDR3 region has the DNA TGTGCCAGCACCACTCTGGAGGCAGGTGGGCGAAAACTGTTTTTT.

This clone was counted at least ten times. This chain links TRBV14 with TRBJ1-4; D gene uncertain. This CDR3 is 14 amino acids long. The ends were cut back, 0 bases at V and 8 bases at J, with 10 bases in the middle. Germline V gene data show CDR1 as SGHDN and CDR2 as FVKESK. CDR3 in DNA: TGTGCCAGCAGCCAAGATGGCGGGTACGAAAAACTGTTTTTT. Protein product: CASSQDGGYEKLFF.

The rearrangement uses TRBV10-3 and TRBJ2-5; 16 nucleotides agree with TRBD2. Germline CDR1 and CDR2: ENHRY and SYGVKD. J gave up 3 bases and V 4 bases, and 5 bases lay outside the gene matches. This CDR3 spans 17 amino acids. The DNA for the CDR3 is TGTGCCATCAGTGGTCTGGGACTAGCGGGGGGGGAAGAGACCCAGTACTTC. It encodes CAISGLGLAGGEETQYF.

V and J are TRBV29-1 and TRBJ2-2; D possibly corresponds to TRBD1 (6 bases). Germline V gene lookup returns CDR1 SQVTM and CDR2 ANQGSEA. V was clipped by 0 bases and J by 0 bases, with 8 bases between them. The CDR3 has 15 amino acids. Written as DNA, the CDR3 is TGCAGCGTTGAAGAGGGACACGCGAACACCGGGGAGCTGTTTTTT. Its translation: CSVEEGHANTGELFF.

This clone was detected a few times. The chain employs TRBV28 and TRBJ1-1, with D possibly matching TRBD1 (6 bases). CDR1 and CDR2 (germline): MDHEN, SYDVKM. The CDR3 extends over 16 amino acids. The V gene lost 3 bases and the J gene lost 1 base, with 15 bases spanning the gap. Here the CDR3 DNA reads TGTGCCAGCAGTTTTTGGACAGCCTCTAAGAACACTGAAGCTTTCTTT. Amino acid sequence: CASSFWTASKNTEAFF.

The chain combines TRBV19 with TRBJ1-5, with 10 positions matching TRBD1. V shed 4 bases, J shed 7 bases, and the junction held 4 bases outside the gene matches. This CDR3 spans 14 amino acids. Germline CDR1 and CDR2: LNHDA and SQIVND (reference sequence). For the CDR3, the DNA is TGTGCCAGTAGTACGACAGGGGGCGGACAGCCCCAGCATTTT. As protein: CASSTTGGGQPQHF. The full variable domain, with the rest looked up from reference TRBV19 and TRBJ1-5, is DGGITQSPKYLFRKEGQNVTLSCEQNLNHDAMYWYRQDPGQGLRLIYYSQIVNDFQKGDIAEGYSVSREKKESFPLTVTSAQKNPTAFYLCASSTTGGGQPQHFGDGTRLSIL.

The chain is built from TRBV18 and TRBJ1-6; TRBD1 is a possible D gene (6 bases). The CDR3 spans 16 residues. Germline CDR1 reads KGHSH; CDR2 reads LQKENI. V was trimmed by 3 bases and J by 2 bases, leaving 11 bases between them. The CDR3 is CASSPLRDTYNSPLHF. As DNA, the CDR3 is TGTGCCAGCTCACCTTTACGGGACACCTATAATTCACCCCTCCACTTT.

The chain carries TRBV5-6 and TRBJ1-2; D unclear. The CDR3 contains 15 residues. CDR1 and CDR2 from the germline V gene are SGHDT and YYEEEE. The germline V and J ends were trimmed by 1 base and 1 base, with 11 bases remaining between them. CDR3 nucleotides: TGTGCCAGCAGCTTGTTTGGGCAGGTTAACTATGGCTACACCTTC. It translates to CASSLFGQVNYGYTF.